These T cell receptor beta chains were read from a single sample in a study of T cells expressing NK-cell markers. With the 5' RACE reads reprocessed, TCRdb shows one record per CDR3 protein and no DNA. This repertoire comprises about 150,000 distinct CDR3 sequences; its ten largest clones make up around 12%. Sequences were obtained from blood T cells: a sorted CD56 or NKG2C T cell subset, CD4+ or CD8+ T cells, or bulk PBMC T cells (not recorded which). The source is a young man in good health. The CDR3 runs from the conserved cysteine through the conserved F or W.

V	J	CDR3
TRBV5-1	TRBJ2-7	CASSLEENFSYEQYF
TRBV12-3/TRBV12-4	TRBJ2-7	CASSPTRTRIGDEQYF
TRBV14	TRBJ2-1	CASSRRWEQFF
TRBV29-1	TRBJ1-1	CSVEVGKTEAFF
TRBV6-5	TRBJ2-1	CASSYSNAGEQFF
TRBV15	TRBJ2-3	CATSREWRGTNTDTQYF
TRBV24-1	TRBJ2-1	CATSRTSGINEQFF
TRBV20-1	TRBJ2-1	CSANRDWGPNEQFF
TRBV7-2	TRBJ1-1	CASSLAAGLTEAFF
TRBV27	TRBJ2-7	CASSPTGTYEQYF
TRBV27	TRBJ2-3	CASSLASEPTDTQYF
TRBV30	TRBJ2-7	CAWSVPLGQRAYEQYF
TRBV21-1	TRBJ1-1	CASSKEGGTEAFF
TRBV7-2	TRBJ1-5	CASSLGYARNQPQHF
TRBV4-1	TRBJ1-1	CASSQRIGGHTEAFF
TRBV7-2	TRBJ2-1	CASKSPRVVEQFF
TRBV27	TRBJ2-3	CASSLLVTGGWADTQYF
TRBV27	TRBJ2-1	CAVWGSNEQFF
TRBV6-5	TRBJ2-7	CASSYGGLALTQQYF